This passage covers 24 T cell receptor beta chains from one sample sequenced in a study of control samples from healthy donors and cancer patients. Sequencing was performed with immunoSEQ multiplex PCR; in TCRdb, only in-frame clones are kept and a portion is missing. The sample lists roughly 130,000 clones; more than 70% were seen once. The specimen was blood. These receptors all come from a man over 45 in good health.

The rearrangement uses TRBV25-1 and TRBJ1-2; D is undetermined. In germline, CDR1 is MGHDK, CDR2 SYGVNS. Trimming removed 4 bases at V and 1 base at J, with 7 bases between. This CDR3 has 13 residues. Here the CDR3 DNA reads TGTGCCAGCAGTGGAGGGATTAACTATGGCTACACCTTC. This sequence encodes CASSGGINYGYTF.

The chain uses TRBV2 and TRBJ1-6, with 7 bases matching TRBD1. The V gene's germline CDR1 is SNHLY and CDR2 FYNNEI. The CDR3 runs to 16 residues. The trim removed 4 bases at V and 7 bases at J, leaving 10 bases unmatched. DNA for the CDR3: TGTGCCAGCAGTGCCCAGGGACAGAGTGCCAATTCACCCCTCCACTTT. Translation: CASSAQGQSANSPLHF.

This sequence joins TRBV10-3 and TRBJ2-7, with 9 bases aligning to TRBD1. V lost 10 bases, J lost 4 bases, and 8 bases stayed unmatched. In germline, CDR1 is ENHRY, CDR2 SYGVKD. This CDR3 is 13 amino acids long. CDR3 sequence: CANSPGQGYEQYF. The CDR3 DNA follows: TGTGCCAACTCTCCGGGACAGGGTTACGAGCAGTACTTC.

This chain links TRBV5-1 with TRBJ1-1, with D hard to call. The CDR3 is 14 amino acids. V was pared by 4 bases and J by 9 bases, with 19 bases between. Germline V gene data show CDR1 as SGHRS and CDR2 as YFSETQ. CDR3 residues: CASSLGGRRRQAFF. In DNA, the CDR3 is TGCGCCAGCAGCCTCGGAGGACGGAGGAGACAAGCTTTCTTT.

The chain recombines TRBV10-1 with TRBJ2-4, with 9 bases fitting TRBD1. This CDR3 is built from 17 residues. Trimming at V came to 0 bases and at J to 6 bases, leaving 9 bases not matched to a gene. Germline CDR1 is WNHNN and CDR2 is SYGVQD (reference sequence). The CDR3 DNA reads as TGCGCCAGCAGTGAGTCGCGGTTAGGACAGGGGTCAAACATTCAGTACTTC. Protein sequence: CASSESRLGQGSNIQYF.

The chain employs TRBV7-2 and TRBJ2-5; 11 nucleotides align to TRBD2. The length of the CDR3 is 15 residues. Per germline, CDR1 SGHTA and CDR2 FQGNSA. V lost 5 bases to trimming and J lost 5 bases; unmatched junction nucleotides: 7. The CDR3 loop reads CASSPTSGVRETQYF. The CDR3 region has the DNA TGTGCCAGCAGCCCGACTAGCGGGGTACGGGAGACCCAGTACTTC.

CDR3 region: CASSDAGGPYTQYF. CDR3 nucleotides: TGTGCCAGCAGTGATGCCGGGGGGCCCTATACGCAGTATTTT. This sequence joins TRBV2 and TRBJ2-3, with D maybe TRBD2 (7 bases). The V gene's germline CDR1 is SNHLY and CDR2 FYNNEI. V lost 3 bases to trimming and J lost 7 bases, with 14 bases between them. CDR3 length: 14 amino acids.

This clone was detected a few times. V usage is TRBV19 and J usage is TRBJ2-1; D is perhaps TRBD1 (6 bases). The CDR3 runs 14 residues. CDR1 is LNHDA, CDR2 SQIVND, per germline (reference sequence). Trimming pared 4 bases from V and 6 bases from J, leaving 13 bases between. The CDR3 DNA reads TGTGCCAGTAGTACAGGGGTCCCTGGCAATGAGCAGTTCTTC. Protein: CASSTGVPGNEQFF.

The count of this clone is one. The rearrangement links TRBV21-1 to TRBJ2-7; the table gives TRBD2 as D, unverified against the DNA. TRBV21-1 is marked as a pseudogene. The CDR3 covers 18 residues. The CDR3: CASSTPGLGDLSSYEQYF. CDR3 nucleotide sequence: TGTGCCAGCAGCACCCCGGGACTGGGGGACCTAAGCTCCTACGAGCAGTACTTC.

This sequence joins TRBV24-1 and TRBJ2-3; D uncertain. Germline assignment: CDR1 KGHDR and CDR2 SFDVKD. The CDR3 loop spans 15 amino acids. Trimming cost V 9 bases and J 0 bases, with 15 bases left between them. CDR3 in amino acids: CATRASQTSTDTQYF. DNA for the CDR3: TGTGCCACCCGTGCCAGCCAAACTAGCACAGATACGCAGTATTTT.

The chain has TRBV7-3 and TRBJ2-1, with 8 bases lining up with TRBD2. The germline V gene has CDR1 SGHTA and CDR2 FQGTGA. V shed 5 bases and J 7 bases; nucleotides not matched to a gene: 10. CDR3 length equals 15 residues. As DNA, the CDR3 is TGTGCCAGCAGCCCGGGGGGGGCCCTAACGAATGAGCAGTTCTTC. Residues: CASSPGGALTNEQFF.

The rearrangement uses TRBV6-5 and TRBJ1-6; 10 bases line up with TRBD1. This CDR3 spans 16 amino acids. V dropped 2 bases and J dropped 11; count of bases not matched to a gene: 9. CDR1 is MNHEY and CDR2 is SVGAGI in the germline V gene. The DNA of the CDR3 is TGTGCCAGCAGTTACGCCCCGGGACAGGGGAAAGCACCCCTCCACTTT. This gives the protein CASSYAPGQGKAPLHF.

The V and J genes are TRBV6-4 and TRBJ2-3, with 11 bases fitting TRBD2. Germline lookup yields CDR1 MRHNA and CDR2 SNTAGT. The junction had 4 bases not matched to a gene; V was cut back by 3 bases and J by 2 bases. The CDR3 has 16 amino acids. For the CDR3, the DNA is TGTGCCAGCAGTGAAAATAGCGGGGGGGCCACAGATACGCAGTATTTT. Its translation is CASSENSGGATDTQYF.

CDR3 loop: CAWSAGTVVGYTF. CDR3 in DNA: TGTGCCTGGAGCGCCGGGACAGTGGTCGGCTACACCTTC. The chain is built from TRBV30 and TRBJ1-2; 7 nucleotides match TRBD1. CDR3 length equals 13 residues. The ends lost 3 bases at V and 8 bases at J; junction bases unmatched: 9. Germline V gene sequence: CDR1 GTSNPN, CDR2 SVGIG (reference sequence).

The chain employs TRBV11-2 and TRBJ1-1; perhaps TRBD1 as D (6 bases). Trimming left V 5 bases short and J 0 bases short, with 10 bases between. Germline CDR1 and CDR2: SGHAT and FQNNGV. This CDR3 has 14 amino acids. As DNA, the CDR3 is TGTGCCAGCAGCCCCGGGGGGCTGAACACTGAAGCTTTCTTT. Amino acid sequence: CASSPGGLNTEAFF.

In its sample, this clone was seen once. V gene TRBV7-6 combines with J gene TRBJ2-1; 11 bases are a match to TRBD2. Germline V gene data show CDR1 as SGHVS and CDR2 as FNYEAQ. The ends lost 3 bases at V and 9 bases at J; junction bases unmatched: 7. The CDR3 runs to 15 residues. The CDR3 region has the DNA TGTGCCAGCAGCTTCATTAGCGGGGGGGCGGGTGAGCAGTTCTTC. Amino acid sequence: CASSFISGGAGEQFF.

V is TRBV18 and J is TRBJ1-1, with D hard to call. Looked up from germline, CDR1 is KGHSH and CDR2 is LQKENI. The CDR3 extends over 13 amino acids. Trimming took 3 bases from V and 1 from J, leaving 6 bases between them. The CDR3 here is CASSPVANTEAFF. The CDR3 bases are TGTGCCAGCTCACCGGTTGCGAACACTGAAGCTTTCTTT.

This chain connects TRBV6-5 to TRBJ1-6; 8 bases are a match to TRBD1. Germline loops: CDR1 MNHEY, CDR2 SVGAGI. V trimming: 0 bases; J trimming: 15 bases; junction bases outside the gene matches: 10. This CDR3 spans 15 amino acids. As DNA, the CDR3 is TGTGCCAGCAGTTACTCGAGCCAGGGGGCTTTTCACCTCCACTTT. Its protein product is CASSYSSQGAFHLHF.

This clone has only one observation. The rearrangement uses TRBV5-4 and TRBJ2-2; TRBD2 aligns across 7 bases. V dropped 0 bases and J dropped 6; count of bases not matched to a gene: 8. The CDR3 is made up of 16 amino acids. CDR1 is SGHNT and CDR2 is YYREEE in the germline V gene (reference sequence). CDR3 loop: CASSLVAGVSAGELFF. CDR3 nucleotides: TGTGCCAGCAGCTTGGTTGCGGGGGTTTCGGCCGGGGAGCTGTTTTTT. The complete variable domain, with remaining parts taken from reference TRBV5-4 and TRBJ2-2, reads ETGVTQSPTHLIKTRGQQVTLRCSSQSGHNTVSWYQQALGQGPQFIFQYYREEENGRGNFPPRFSGLQFPNYSSELNVNALELDDSALYLCASSLVAGVSAGELFFGEGSRLTVL.

Concerning this clone itself: Additional DNA sequences in this sample encode the identical CDR3. This rearrangement joins TRBV4-1 to TRBJ1-6, with 8 bases identical to TRBD1. The junction had 5 bases not matched to a gene; V was cut back by 2 bases and J by 8 bases. The germline V gene encodes CDR1 MGHRA and CDR2 YSYEKL. The CDR3 has 15 residues. CDR3 loop: CASSQRGQGDSPLHF. The DNA of the CDR3 is TGCGCCAGCAGCCAACGAGGACAGGGAGATTCACCCCTCCACTTT.

The V and J genes are TRBV24-1 and TRBJ2-1, with TRBD2 identical over 7 bases. With V trimmed by 5 bases and J by 5 bases, 5 bases remained unmatched. The germline CDR1 and CDR2 sequences are KGHDR and SFDVKD. The CDR3 runs 14 residues. The CDR3: CATSASGADNEQFF. The CDR3 coding sequence is TGTGCCACCAGTGCCAGCGGGGCCGACAATGAGCAGTTCTTC.

The J gene is TRBJ1-1, the V gene TRBV28; 8 bases match TRBD1. This CDR3 has 16 residues. Trimming removed 1 base from V and 3 bases from J; junction bases left unmatched: 7. Germline V gene lookup returns CDR1 MDHEN and CDR2 SYDVKM. The CDR3 is CASSLFRGRVDTEAFF. In nucleotides, the CDR3 is TGTGCCAGCAGTTTATTCAGGGGGCGGGTTGACACTGAAGCTTTCTTT. Full variable domain (remainder filled in from reference TRBV28 and TRBJ1-1): DVKVTQSSRYLVKRTGEKVFLECVQDMDHENMFWYRQDPGLGLRLIYFSYDVKMKEKGDIPEGYSVSREKKERFSLILESASTNQTSMYLCASSLFRGRVDTEAFFGQGTRLTVV.

The chain is built from TRBV5-1 and TRBJ1-2; 11 bases match TRBD1. The germline gives CDR1 SGHRS, CDR2 YFSETQ. The CDR3 has 16 amino acids. Trimming took 2 bases from V and 0 from J; bases not matched to a gene: 3. The CDR3 DNA is TGCGCCAGCAGCTTCGGACAGGGGGCGACTAACTATGGCTACACCTTC. It specifies CASSFGQGATNYGYTF.

The rearrangement links TRBV6-5 to TRBJ2-2, with 10 bases that match TRBD1. The germline CDR1 and CDR2 sequences are MNHEY and SVGAGI. Trimming at V came to 6 bases and at J to 9 bases, leaving 10 bases not matched to a gene. The CDR3 spans 15 residues. Written as DNA, the CDR3 is TGTGCCAGCAGGGCAGACAGGGGGCGCGTAAGGGAGCTGTTTTTT. This sequence encodes CASRADRGRVRELFF.